This is a list of T cell receptor beta chains from one sample in a study of T-cell reconstitution after alpha-beta-depleted transplantation in children. TCRdb independently ran MiXCR on the PCR reads; one entry per CDR3 protein. The sample includes about 500,000 distinct CDR3 sequences, roughly 33% of them seen just once. The material was PBMCs from the stem cell graft donor, obtained from the stem cell graft. These receptors were obtained from a human donor who donated a stem cell graft to a child with aplastic anemia. Both conserved end residues are part of each CDR3. The D gene is left open where the match is weak. Only part of the rows carry a size: once, few, many, or a class if the clone is expanded.

clone_size,v_call,j_call,d_call,cdr3_nt,cdr3_aa
NA,TRBV4-2,TRBJ1-1,NA,TGTGCCAGCAGCCAAGGCGTTGTGGGGGTGGGGTTGAACACTGAAGCTTTCTTT,CASSQGVVGVGLNTEAFF
few,TRBV7-9,TRBJ1-1,TRBD1,TGTGCCAGCAGGAGAACAGGGGAGAACACTGAAGCTTTCTTT,CASRRTGENTEAFF
NA,TRBV5-1,TRBJ2-2,TRBD2,TGCGCCAGCAGCTCGACTAGCGGGAGGTCCGGGGAGCTGTTTTTT,CASSSTSGRSGELFF
NA,TRBV7-3,TRBJ2-7,NA,TGTGCCAGCGCCTGGGGATCCGGGGTTCCTGCCGCGTACGAGCAGTACTTC,CASAWGSGVPAAYEQYF
NA,TRBV20-1,TRBJ1-1,NA,TGCAGTGCTAGAGTGGCCAGTACGAACACTGAAGCTTTCTTT,CSARVASTNTEAFF
NA,TRBV18,TRBJ2-1,TRBD2,TGTGCCAGCTCACCACTTTCGACTAGCGGTTACAATGAGCAGTTCTTC,CASSPLSTSGYNEQFF
few,TRBV4-2,TRBJ2-4,NA,TGTGCCAGCAGCCCCCGGGACGCCAAAAACATTCAGTACTTC,CASSPRDAKNIQYF
NA,TRBV5-1,TRBJ1-3,NA,TGCGCCAGCAGAGACCAGGGCGACTCTGGAAACACCATATATTTT,CASRDQGDSGNTIYF
NA,TRBV6-2/TRBV6-3,TRBJ2-3,TRBD2,TGTGCCAGCAGCTCCCTCAGCGGGAGCCTGTCGGATACGCAGTATTTT,CASSSLSGSLSDTQYF
NA,TRBV25-1,TRBJ2-3,NA,TGTGCCAGCAGTGATAGGGCGGGGAGCACAGATACGCAGTATTTT,CASSDRAGSTDTQYF
few,TRBV10-3,TRBJ2-7,TRBD2,TGTGCCATCAAGAATAGCGGGAGCTACTCCTACGAGCAGTACTTC,CAIKNSGSYSYEQYF
NA,TRBV24-1,TRBJ2-1,TRBD2,TGTGCCACCAGTGAGACGACTAGCGGGAGAGTGATGAATGAGCAGTTCTTC,CATSETTSGRVMNEQFF
few,TRBV7-2,TRBJ2-3,NA,TGTGCCAGCAGCTTAAAAACTCGGTTTAGCACAGATACGCAGTATTTT,CASSLKTRFSTDTQYF
NA,TRBV7-8,TRBJ1-5,NA,TGTGCCAGCAGTGCCGAGGGAGGGCTGCCGGGGCGGCAGCCCCAGCATTTT,CASSAEGGLPGRQPQHF
few,TRBV5-6,TRBJ2-4,TRBD2,TGTGCCAGCAGCGAGGTCCTAGCGGACATTCAGTACTTC,CASSEVLADIQYF
NA,TRBV30,TRBJ1-4,TRBD1,TGTGCCTGGAGCCGGACAGGGGGCGACGAAAAACTGTTTTTT,CAWSRTGGDEKLFF
few,TRBV7-2,TRBJ2-1,NA,TGTGCCAGCAGCTTAGAGCGGGCCGTAGGGAATGAGCAGTTCTTC,CASSLERAVGNEQFF
NA,TRBV20-1,TRBJ1-5,TRBD1,TGCAGTGCTAGGGGGGGACAGACGATCAATCAGCCCCAGCATTTT,CSARGGQTINQPQHF
many,TRBV29-1,TRBJ2-1,NA,TGCAGCGTTGATTACGGAACCGGTGCGGCTGAGCAGTTCTTC,CSVDYGTGAAEQFF
NA,TRBV11-2,TRBJ1-5,TRBD1,TGTGCCAGCAGCTTGGTAGGGGGACAGAATCAGCCCCAGCATTTT,CASSLVGGQNQPQHF
NA,TRBV12-3/TRBV12-4,TRBJ1-3,NA,TGTGCCAGCAACCTAAGGCCCTCCCGGACAGTCCGAAACACCATATATTTT,CASNLRPSRTVRNTIYF
few,TRBV29-1,TRBJ1-2,NA,TGCAGCGTACCGGACGCCGGCGGCTACACCTTC,CSVPDAGGYTF
few,TRBV7-2,TRBJ2-7,TRBD1,TGTGCCAGCAGCTTAATCGCCAGGGGGTTGGAGCAGTACTTC,CASSLIARGLEQYF
NA,TRBV29-1,TRBJ2-5,NA,TGCAGCGCAGGGGACGAGACCCAGTACTTC,CSAGDETQYF
NA,TRBV5-1,TRBJ2-2,NA,TGCGCCAGCGCCGGGCGCGGGTCGAACACCGGGGAGCTGTTTTTT,CASAGRGSNTGELFF
NA,TRBV7-9,TRBJ1-3,TRBD1,TGTGCCAGCAGCTTAAAGGGGGCCCACTCTGGAAACACCATATATTTT,CASSLKGAHSGNTIYF
few,TRBV12-3/TRBV12-4,TRBJ1-5,NA,TGTGCCAGCAGTTTAAACTCCGGGGGACCTAGTAGGGATCAGCCCCAGCATTTT,CASSLNSGGPSRDQPQHF
NA,TRBV6-1,TRBJ2-2,TRBD2,TGTGCCAGCAGCGCGGGGGTAGCGGGATTGGCCGGGGAGCTGTTTTTT,CASSAGVAGLAGELFF
few,TRBV18,TRBJ1-2,NA,TGTGCCAGCTCACCAACACTGCAGGTTTTCTATGGCTACACCTTC,CASSPTLQVFYGYTF
few,TRBV5-1,TRBJ2-1,TRBD2,TGCGCCAGCAGCTTGGACCTAGCGGGAGTAACCTACAATGAGCAGTTCTTC,CASSLDLAGVTYNEQFF
NA,TRBV5-1,TRBJ2-5,TRBD1,TGCGCCAGCAGCTCCGGATCGACAGGGATTGAGACCCAGTACTTC,CASSSGSTGIETQYF
NA,TRBV4-3,TRBJ2-1,TRBD2,TGCGCCAGCAGCCAAGAGCCTAGCGGGAACTCCTACAATGAGCAGTTCTTC,CASSQEPSGNSYNEQFF
few,TRBV27,TRBJ1-2,TRBD1,TGTGCCAGCAGTTTTAAAGGGGGCGCTGGCTACACCTTC,CASSFKGGAGYTF
many,TRBV20-1,TRBJ1-2,NA,TGCAGTGCTAGAGCAGGGAACTATGGCTACACCTTC,CSARAGNYGYTF
NA,TRBV27,TRBJ2-1,NA,TGTGCCAGCAGTTTTTCGGAATCGGTCCCCAATGAGCAGTTCTTC,CASSFSESVPNEQFF
NA,TRBV24-1,TRBJ2-2,NA,TGTGCCACCAGTGATTTGCGGGGGAACACCGGGGAGCTGTTTTTT,CATSDLRGNTGELFF
few,TRBV18,TRBJ2-1,TRBD1,TGTGCCAGCTCACTGGACAGGGGTCGGTCCTACAATGAGCAGTTCTTC,CASSLDRGRSYNEQFF
few,TRBV12-5,TRBJ2-1,NA,TGTGCTAGTGGAAGGGACGGACAGTTCTTC,CASGRDGQFF
few,TRBV30,TRBJ1-4,TRBD1,TGTGCCTGGAGTCTCCGACAGGGGGTACGCCTTGAAGAACTGTTTTTT,CAWSLRQGVRLEELFF
NA,TRBV6-1,TRBJ2-1,TRBD2,TGTGCCAGCAGTCCGGGACTAGCGGGGGTTCCCTCCTACAATGAGCAGTTCTTC,CASSPGLAGVPSYNEQFF
NA,TRBV2,TRBJ2-3,NA,TGTGCCAGCAAAATCGATACGCAGTATTTT,CASKIDTQYF
NA,TRBV12-3/TRBV12-4,TRBJ1-1,TRBD1,TGTGCCAGCGTGGACAGGGGCTTGACTGAAGCTTTCTTT,CASVDRGLTEAFF
NA,TRBV23-1,TRBJ1-5,NA,TGCGCCAGCAGTCAGTCAGGGTTCGGCCAGCCCCAGCATTTT,CASSQSGFGQPQHF
few,TRBV20-1,TRBJ1-5,TRBD1,TGCAGTGCCGGAGGGGGCCCTCAGCCCCAGCATTTT,CSAGGGPQPQHF
NA,TRBV12-3/TRBV12-4,TRBJ1-1,NA,TGTGCCAGCAGTTTAGTCGGGGGGGTAGCTTTCTTT,CASSLVGGVAFF
NA,TRBV12-5,TRBJ1-1,NA,TGTGCTAGTGGGACAACGAGGGGGGGTAGCAACACTGAAGCTTTCTTT,CASGTTRGGSNTEAFF
few,TRBV29-1,TRBJ1-2,NA,TGCAGCGTTGACACGGCTTACGGGATAGCTAACTATGGCTACACCTTC,CSVDTAYGIANYGYTF
few,TRBV30,TRBJ2-5,TRBD1,TGTGCCTCGACCGGGACAGCCAAAGAGACCCAGTACTTC,CASTGTAKETQYF
NA,TRBV7-9,TRBJ1-4,NA,TGTGCCAGCAGCTTAGCCACCCTGGAGGAAAAACTGTTTTTT,CASSLATLEEKLFF
NA,TRBV7-2,TRBJ2-3,TRBD2,TGTGCCAGCAGAAGTAGCGGGACAAGCACAGATACGCAGTATTTT,CASRSSGTSTDTQYF
NA,TRBV7-8,TRBJ2-2,NA,TGTGCCAGCAGCTTAGGGTCCGCAAGTAACACCGGGGAGCTGTTTTTT,CASSLGSASNTGELFF
few,TRBV29-1,TRBJ2-1,TRBD2,TGCAGCGTGTCGCCTAGCGGGAGGGCTGAGCAGTTCTTC,CSVSPSGRAEQFF
few,TRBV28,TRBJ2-3,TRBD1,TGTGCCAGCAGACGAGACAGGGGGGAATCAGATACGCAGTATTTT,CASRRDRGESDTQYF
NA,TRBV6-1,TRBJ1-5,NA,TGTGCCAGCAGGTCTGACAGGATTACTAATCAGCCCCAGCATTTT,CASRSDRITNQPQHF
NA,TRBV20-1,TRBJ2-3,NA,TGCAGTGCTGGCGACTCTAGCACAGATACGCAGTATTTT,CSAGDSSTDTQYF